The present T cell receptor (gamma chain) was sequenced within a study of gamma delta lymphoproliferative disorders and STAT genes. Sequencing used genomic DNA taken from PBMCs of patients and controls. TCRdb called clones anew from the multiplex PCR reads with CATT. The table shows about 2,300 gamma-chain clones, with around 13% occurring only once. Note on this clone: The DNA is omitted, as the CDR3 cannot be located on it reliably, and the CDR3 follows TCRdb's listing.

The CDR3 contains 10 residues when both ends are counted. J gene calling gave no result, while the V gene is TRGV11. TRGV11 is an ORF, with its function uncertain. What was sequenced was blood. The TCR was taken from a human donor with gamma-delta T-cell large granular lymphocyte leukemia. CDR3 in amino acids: CTTVHAGKLF.